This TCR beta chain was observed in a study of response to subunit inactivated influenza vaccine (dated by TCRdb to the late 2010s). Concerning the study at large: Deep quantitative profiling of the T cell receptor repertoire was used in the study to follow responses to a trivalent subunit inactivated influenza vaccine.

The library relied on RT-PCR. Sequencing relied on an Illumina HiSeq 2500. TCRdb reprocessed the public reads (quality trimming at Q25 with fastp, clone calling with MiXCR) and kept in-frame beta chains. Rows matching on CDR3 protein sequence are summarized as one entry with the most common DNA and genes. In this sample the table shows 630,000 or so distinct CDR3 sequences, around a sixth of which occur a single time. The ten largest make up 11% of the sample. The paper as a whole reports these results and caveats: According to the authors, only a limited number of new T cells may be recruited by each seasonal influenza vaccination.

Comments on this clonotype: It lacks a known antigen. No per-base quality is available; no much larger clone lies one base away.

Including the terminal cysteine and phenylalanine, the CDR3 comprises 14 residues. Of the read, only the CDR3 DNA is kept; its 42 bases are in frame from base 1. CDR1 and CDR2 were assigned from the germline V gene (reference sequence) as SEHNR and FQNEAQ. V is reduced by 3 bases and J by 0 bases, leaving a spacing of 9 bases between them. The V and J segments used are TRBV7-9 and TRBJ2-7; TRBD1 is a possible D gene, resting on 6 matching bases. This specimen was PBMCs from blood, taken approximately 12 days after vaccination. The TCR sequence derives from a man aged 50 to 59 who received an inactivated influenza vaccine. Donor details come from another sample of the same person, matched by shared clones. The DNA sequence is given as TGTGCCAGCAGCTTTCTGACAGGCTCCTACGAGCAGTACTTC. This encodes CASSFLTGSYEQYF.